This record covers a single TCR beta chain. Its antigen is unidentified. A split of CD4+ cells into CD45RA+ naive and CD45RA-negative memory subsets was performed. Some clones are missing from TCRdb's copy, which holds only in-frame ones; the method was immunoSEQ multiplex PCR. The sample lists 1.4 million to 1.5 million clones, roughly 95% seen once, with over 1% in the top ten. This sample stems from a study of shared clonotypes between healthy human individuals. The wider study: Three plates each covered CD4 naive and memory; CD8 naive two, CD8 memory one. Study-level points and caveats: Blood alone was sampled, and tissue repertoires likely differ. Relative to clonotypes present in all four donors, those not shared had lower generation probabilities.

This CDR3 region has 14 residues. Germline lookup yields CDR1 SGHNT and CDR2 YYREEE (reference sequence). Losses at the gene ends were 4 bases for V and 4 bases for J; bases not matched to a gene: 5. The chain is built from TRBV5-4 and TRBJ2-1, with 7 bases identical to TRBD2. The sample taken for sequencing was naive CD4+ T cells sorted from blood. Subset defined: CD45RA+ positively selected. This sequence originates from a young man in good health. CDR3 residues: CASSRPAGYNEQFF. CDR3 bases: TGTGCCAGCAGCAGGCCAGCGGGATACAATGAGCAGTTCTTC. The full variable domain, completed using reference TRBV5-4 and TRBJ2-1, is ETGVTQSPTHLIKTRGQQVTLRCSSQSGHNTVSWYQQALGQGPQFIFQYYREEENGRGNFPPRFSGLQFPNYSSELNVNALELDDSALYLCASSRPAGYNEQFFGPGTRLTVL.